The 5 T cell receptor beta chains given below trace back to one sample, sequenced in a study of T-cell memory formation after mild COVID-19. TCRdb reanalysed the 5' RACE reads using MiXCR and keeps one entry per CDR3 protein. The data contain roughly 310,000 distinct CDR3 sequences, more than 15% of them singletons. Sequencing input: PBMCs or a T cell subset sorted from them (not recorded which). The receptor set was obtained from a man aged 18 to 35 who had mild COVID-19 (a few samples of this study predate the infection). Cell type and time point are not known.

The V and J genes are TRBV7-8 and TRBJ1-4; 8 bases agree with TRBD1. The CDR3 consists of 17 residues. The trim removed 3 bases at V and 9 bases at J, leaving 15 bases unmatched. Germline V gene data show CDR1 as SGHVS and CDR2 as FQNEAQ. Here the CDR3 reads CASSFAGPLTGEQKLFF. For the CDR3, the DNA is TGTGCCAGCAGCTTCGCGGGTCCTCTGACAGGGGAGCAAAAACTGTTTTTT.

The gene calls are TRBV5-6 and TRBJ1-5, with D perhaps TRBD1 (5 bases). Germline CDR1 reads SGHDT; CDR2 reads YYEEEE. The germline V and J ends were trimmed by 4 bases and 2 bases, with 10 bases remaining between them. This CDR3 spans 14 amino acids. The CDR3 sequence is CASSPMGGNQPQHF. The CDR3, as DNA: TGTGCCAGCAGCCCAATGGGGGGCAATCAGCCCCAGCATTTT.

This clonotype was detected ten times or more. The junction differs from germline at one of its ends, possibly a read error. The V gene is TRBV12-3 or TRBV12-4, the J gene TRBJ2-7; D is possibly TRBD1 (6 bases). The CDR3 spans 12 residues. As DNA, the CDR3 is TGTGCCAGCACTCTTCAATCCGGGACACCCATCTTC. Translating gives CASTLQSGTPIF.

This clonotype was seen at least ten times. The CDR3 sequence is CSVPAGGGRDYEQYF. The CDR3 nucleotides read TGCAGCGTTCCGGCTGGGGGAGGTAGGGACTACGAGCAGTACTTC. This chain joins TRBV29-1 and TRBJ2-7, with D perhaps TRBD2 (6 bases). The V gene's germline CDR1 is SQVTM and CDR2 ANQGSEA. V lost 5 bases and J 3 bases, leaving 20 bases between the germline ends. The CDR3 covers 15 residues.

This clonotype was picked up a small number of times. V gene TRBV10-3 combines with J gene TRBJ1-6; no firm D call. The CDR3 has 16 amino acids. CDR1 is ENHRY and CDR2 is SYGVKD in the germline V gene. The V end lost 2 bases, the J end lost 0 bases, and 8 bases lay between the germline ends. The CDR3 DNA sequence: TGTGCCATCAGTGAGAAGGCGAGCTCCTATAATTCACCCCTCCACTTT. Translating gives CAISEKASSYNSPLHF.